This TCR beta chain stems from a study of T cell changes during pregnancy in multiple sclerosis. This clone appeared a single time. V trimming: 4 bases; J trimming: 3 bases; junction bases outside the gene matches: 10. The CDR3 extends over 18 amino acids. Germline CDR1 SGDLS, CDR2 YYNGEE. Repertoires were generated with immunoSEQ multiplex PCR, while TCRdb's copy carries only in-frame clones and drops some. Among roughly 42,000 clones listed, around 93% were seen once. This TCR derives from a female donor with multiple sclerosis, enrolled in a pregnancy study. V is TRBV9 and J is TRBJ2-3; 14 nucleotides agree with TRBD2. The material was CD4+ T cells from peripheral blood mononuclear cells, obtained before pregnancy. CDR3 nucleotide sequence: TGTGCCAGCAGCTCGACTAGCGGGGGGGCGGGAAGGACAGATACGCAGTATTTT. It translates to CASSSTSGGAGRTDTQYF. Full variable domain (rest looked up from reference TRBV9 and TRBJ2-3): DSGVTQTPKHLITATGQRVTLRCSPRSGDLSVYWYQQSLDQGLQFLIQYYNGEERAKGNILERFSAQQFPDLHSELNLSSLELGDSALYFCASSSTSGGAGRTDTQYFGPGTRLTVL.